Presented here are 16 T cell receptor beta chains from one specimen sequenced in a study of T cells in women clearing cervical HPV infection. Here immunoSEQ multiplex PCR was the method, and the copy in TCRdb shows in-frame clones only, minus some. In all, the sample yields almost 20,000 clones. The sample consisted of blood buffy coat. All receptors come from a woman between 18 and 70 years old with a cervical HPV16 infection that either progressed to CIN3+ or cleared (not recorded which).

A note on this clone: The CDR3 end lies 3 residues beyond the end of the read and is filled in from the germline J gene. The V and J genes are TRBV6-1 and TRBJ1-1; 9 bases agree with TRBD1. In germline, CDR1 is MNHNS, CDR2 SASEGT. The CDR3 is made up of 14 amino acids. V shed 3 bases, J shed 4 bases, and the junction held 3 bases outside the gene matches. CDR3 sequence reads: CASSDTGGSTEAFF. The sequenced CDR3 bases are TGTGCCAGCAGTGACACAGGGGGCAGCACTGAA.

In regard to this clone: Sequencing ends 3 residues short of the CDR3 end; the germline J gene provides the rest. The chain has TRBV5-4 and TRBJ2-5; D is unresolved. Germline V gives CDR1 SGHNT, CDR2 YYREEE (reference sequence). V lost 4 bases and J lost 4, with 14 bases in between. This CDR3 is built from 14 residues. CDR3 loop: CASSQKQPGETQYF. The CDR3 DNA, read in part, is TGTGCCAGCAGCCAAAAGCAGCCGGGAGAGACC.

Concerning this clone itself: The observed sequence ends 3 residues before the CDR3 terminus, with the missing tail filled in from the germline J gene. The chain links TRBV4-1 to TRBJ1-1; a weak D match, TRBD1 (5 bases). Between the trimmed V and J ends, which lost 1 base and 0 bases, there was a span of 15 bases. The germline CDR1 and CDR2 sequences are MGHRA and YSYEKL. The CDR3 has 17 residues. Incomplete CDR3 DNA: TGCGCCAGCAGCCAAGGCACCAGGGTTTTGGTGAACACTGAA. It yields the protein CASSQGTRVLVNTE. The complete CDR3 protein is CASSQGTRVLVNTEAFF.

For this clone: The read ends 3 residues shy of where the CDR3 ends; the end is completed using the germline J gene. The chain couples TRBV6-2 or TRBV6-3 to TRBJ2-7; 11 bases match TRBD1. Germline V gives CDR1 MNHEY, CDR2 SVGEGT. With V trimmed by 5 bases and J by 3 bases, 6 bases remained unmatched. The CDR3 runs to 15 residues. CDR3: CASSDRTGGGYEQYF. CDR3 DNA, as far as it was read: TGTGCCAGCAGTGACCGGACAGGGGGCGGCTACGAG.

As for this clone: The CDR3 is cut off 3 residues early in the read; its end comes from the germline J gene. The J gene is TRBJ1-1, the V gene TRBV18, with D possibly being TRBD1 (6 bases). Germline V gives CDR1 KGHSH, CDR2 LQKENI. The length of the CDR3 is 14 residues. The ends were cut back, 4 bases at V and 1 base at J, with 10 bases in the middle. Incomplete CDR3 DNA: TGTGCCAGCTCACGACGGACAGAGAACACTGAA. This codes for CASSRRTENTE. The whole CDR3 reads CASSRRTENTEAFF.

Worth noting for this clone: The sequenced fragment ends 3 residues before the CDR3 boundary, so the rest is inferred from the germline J gene. The genes are TRBV7-2 and TRBJ1-3; D remains unclear. The CDR3 is made up of 14 amino acids. The germline V gene has CDR1 SGHTA and CDR2 FQGNSA. V lost 5 bases to trimming and J lost 5 bases, with 13 bases between them. This chain's CDR3 is CASSQPGKRNTIYF. CDR3 bases read: TGTGCCAGCAGCCAACCGGGGAAGCGAAACACC.

On this clone itself: The DNA ends 3 residues before the CDR3 does, and the rest of the CDR3 is filled in from the germline J gene. The chain joins TRBV5-1 to TRBJ2-2; D possibly corresponds to TRBD2 (5 bases). The CDR3 runs 15 residues. Germline loops: CDR1 SGHRS, CDR2 YFSETQ. Incomplete CDR3 DNA: TGCGCCAGCAGCTTGGAGGTCCCAATCGGGGAAAAG. Translating it yields CASSLEVPIGEK. From start to end, the CDR3 is CASSLEVPIGEKLFF.

This clone is deemed medium-sized by its frequency. The CDR3 end falls 3 residues outside the read, so it is completed with the germline J gene. The chain joins TRBV10-3 to TRBJ2-7; D not resolved. Trimming took off 8 bases at V and 3 bases at J, with 20 bases between the two ends. CDR1 ENHRY and CDR2 SYGVKD come from the germline V gene. This CDR3 spans 15 amino acids. The CDR3 loop is CAISPQVGQDYEQYF. The CDR3 bases that were read are TGTGCCATCTCCCCCCAGGTAGGGCAGGACTACGAG.

Note on this clone: From the germline J gene comes the end of the CDR3, since the read stops 3 residues before it. The chain carries TRBV15 and TRBJ1-6; 10 bases agree with TRBD1. The CDR3 is made up of 15 amino acids. V gave up 5 bases and J gave up 8 bases; unmatched junction bases: 6. Germline V gives CDR1 LNHNV, CDR2 YYDKDF (reference sequence). The CDR3 here is CATSGTGVGDSPLHF. CDR3 bases read: TGTGCCACCAGCGGGACAGGGGTAGGAGATTCACCC. Drawing the rest from reference TRBV15 and TRBJ1-6, the complete variable domain is DAMVIQNPRYQVTQFGKPVTLSCSQTLNHNVMYWYQQKSSQAPKLLFHYYDKDFNNEADTPDNFQSRRPNTSFCFLDIRSPGLGDTAMYLCATSGTGVGDSPLHFGNGTRLTVT.

Concerning this clone itself: The read terminates 3 residues before the CDR3 end, so the remaining end is supplied by the germline J gene. The chain couples TRBV13 to TRBJ2-3, with 14 positions matching TRBD2. J gave up 0 bases and V 4 bases, and 12 bases lay outside the gene matches. CDR1 is PRHDT and CDR2 is FYEKMQ in the germline V gene (reference sequence). The CDR3 is made up of 20 amino acids. The covered CDR3 bases are TGTGCCAGCAGCTCCCCCGTGGGACTAGCGGGGGAGGAGAGCACAGATACG. Its protein is CASSSPVGLAGEESTDT. The entire CDR3 reads CASSSPVGLAGEESTDTQYF.

Comment on this clone: Read coverage stops 3 residues before the CDR3 terminus; the germline J gene supplies the remainder. The chain joins TRBV20-1 to TRBJ2-5, with 11 nucleotides matching TRBD1. Trimming at V came to 4 bases and at J to 4 bases, leaving 8 bases not matched to a gene. Germline CDR1 and CDR2: DFQATT and SNEGSKA (reference sequence). CDR3 length: 15 amino acids. This CDR3 reads CSATTGTGGTETQYF. Incomplete CDR3 DNA: TGCAGTGCTACAACCGGGACAGGGGGTACAGAGACC.

On this clone: The DNA ends 3 residues before the CDR3 does, and the rest of the CDR3 is filled in from the germline J gene. This chain links TRBV29-1 with TRBJ1-2; D may be TRBD1 (6 bases). Germline V lookup: CDR1 SQVTM, CDR2 ANQGSEA. This CDR3 has 13 amino acids. V lost 4 bases to trimming and J lost 5 bases, with 14 bases between them. The sequenced part of the CDR3 DNA is TGCAGCGTTGGGGGGGGGCTGGGGTATGGC. Protein: CSVGGGLGYG. The entire CDR3 is CSVGGGLGYGYTF.

Concerning this clone: With the read ending 3 residues before the CDR3 end, the germline J gene is used to fill in that end. V gene TRBV10-2 combines with J gene TRBJ1-3, with D possibly matching TRBD1 (5 bases). V was cut by 3 bases and J by 2 bases, with 8 bases left in between. This CDR3 contains 14 residues. CDR1 and CDR2 (germline): WSHSY, SAAADI. The sequenced CDR3 bases are TGCGCCAGCAGTGATCAGGGTCCTGGAAACACC. Translating it yields CASSDQGPGNT. The full CDR3 reads CASSDQGPGNTIYF.

About this clone: The read ends 3 residues early relative to the CDR3; the germline J gene fills the gap. The chain joins TRBV12-3 or TRBV12-4 to TRBJ2-5; TRBD2 agrees at 8 bases. This CDR3 region has 15 residues. Trimming removed 6 bases from V and 1 base from J; junction bases left unmatched: 7. Here the CDR3 reads CASSLRLATQETQYF. The part of the CDR3 DNA that was read is TGTGCCAGCAGCCTCCGACTAGCGACCCAAGAGACC.

As regards this clone: Sequencing ends 3 residues short of the CDR3 end; the germline J gene provides the rest. J is TRBJ2-1 and V is TRBV10-1; D is undetermined. The CDR3 spans 13 residues. Looked up from germline, CDR1 is WNHNN and CDR2 is SYGVQD (reference sequence). V lost 4 bases and J 5 bases, leaving 9 bases between the germline ends. The CDR3 here is CASSVRIDNEQFF. CDR3 bases read: TGCGCCAGCAGTGTGCGAATTGACAATGAG.

As concerns this clone: The read ends 3 residues early relative to the CDR3; the germline J gene fills the gap. This chain connects TRBV30 to TRBJ2-2; TRBD1 agrees at 8 bases. This CDR3 contains 19 residues. With 3 bases clipped from V and 1 base from J, the junction kept 16 bases outside the gene matches. Germline-derived CDR1 and CDR2 are GTSNPN and SVGIG (reference sequence). CDR3 in amino acids: CAWRVDVGRGRGNTGELFF. Incomplete CDR3 DNA: TGTGCCTGGAGGGTCGACGTGGGCAGGGGGCGCGGGAACACCGGGGAG. Full variable domain (missing parts from reference TRBV30 and TRBJ2-2): SQTIHQWPATLVQPVGSPLSLECTVEGTSNPNLYWYRQAAGRGLQLLFYSVGIGQISSEVPQNLSASRPQDRQFILSSKKLLLSDSGFYLCAWRVDVGRGRGNTGELFFGEGSRLTVL.